One and the same sample provided the 28 T cell receptor beta chains below, sequenced in a study of T cells in Graves' hyperthyroidism and ophthalmopathy. Amplification yielded TCR beta CDR3 regions, with RNA transcripts as the source. The HTBI primer set was used in a first-round RT-PCR of the TCR CDR3. From the multiplex PCR reads, TCRdb called clonotypes with MiXCR, one entry per CDR3 protein. Among 340,000 or so distinct CDR3 sequences listed, 21% were seen once. Sequencing was performed on blood. The origin of the receptors is a woman in her 50s with Graves' hyperthyroidism.

This clonotype was picked up a small number of times. For the CDR3, the DNA is TGTGCCAGCAGCTCTTGGGGCAGCTATAATTCACCCCTCCACTTT. Its translation is CASSSWGSYNSPLHF. This chain links TRBV7-3 with TRBJ1-6; possibly TRBD1 for D (5 bases). Germline CDR1 SGHTA, CDR2 FQGTGA. CDR3 length equals 15 residues. The V end lost 4 bases, the J end lost 3 bases, and 10 bases lay between the germline ends.

The gene calls are TRBV2 and TRBJ2-7; 7 nucleotides line up with TRBD2. Germline V gene lookup returns CDR1 SNHLY and CDR2 FYNNEI. The CDR3 length is 15 residues. Trimming removed 3 bases from V and 4 bases from J; junction bases left unmatched: 9. This CDR3 reads CASSEILTSIYEQYF. The CDR3 DNA sequence: TGTGCCAGCAGTGAGATTCTGACTAGCATTTACGAGCAGTACTTC.

This clonotype was seen at least ten times. The chain carries TRBV12-3 or TRBV12-4 and TRBJ2-7; no clear D gene. There are 13 residues in the CDR3. Trimming cost V 5 bases and J 6 bases, with 14 bases left between them. The CDR3 loop reads CASSARRLIEQYF. In DNA, the CDR3 is TGTGCCAGCAGTGCCAGAAGGCTCATCGAGCAGTACTTC.

This clonotype was detected a few times. The chain links TRBV5-1 to TRBJ1-2; no reliable D call. CDR1 SGHRS and CDR2 YFSETQ come from the germline V gene. Trimming took 4 bases from V and 4 from J, leaving 8 bases between them. CDR3 length equals 12 residues. The CDR3 sequence is CASSVGSYGYTF. CDR3 nucleotides: TGCGCCAGCAGCGTCGGGTCCTATGGCTACACCTTC.

V is TRBV11-3 and J is TRBJ2-1, with TRBD2 identical over 8 bases. V dropped 0 bases and J dropped 5; count of bases not matched to a gene: 6. The CDR3 is made up of 16 amino acids. Germline values: CDR1 SGHNT, CDR2 YENEEA. CDR3 loop: CASSLDLAGNNNEQFF. CDR3 DNA sequence: TGTGCCAGCAGCTTAGACTTAGCGGGAAACAACAATGAGCAGTTCTTC.

This clonotype was observed a few times. The chain recombines TRBV29-1 with TRBJ2-1; TRBD1 matches 7 bases. CDR1 SQVTM and CDR2 ANQGSEA come from the germline V gene. V dropped 4 bases and J dropped 0; count of bases not matched to a gene: 12. The CDR3 extends over 17 amino acids. The CDR3 sequence is CSVGRQGTVSSYNEQFF. The CDR3 coding sequence is TGCAGCGTTGGGAGACAGGGCACCGTCAGCTCCTACAATGAGCAGTTCTTC.

The chain uses TRBV11-2 and TRBJ2-1; TRBD1 matches at 7 bases. V lost 0 bases and J lost 7; bases outside the gene matches: 9. This CDR3 region has 16 residues. CDR1 and CDR2 (germline): SGHAT, FQNNGV. CDR3 nucleotides: TGTGCCAGCAGCTTAGATCTGCGACAGGGTAATAATGAGCAGTTCTTC. This sequence encodes CASSLDLRQGNNEQFF. Using reference TRBV11-2 and TRBJ2-1 for the parts outside the CDR3, the full variable domain is EAGVAQSPRYKIIEKRQSVAFWCNPISGHATLYWYQQILGQGPKLLIQFQNNGVVDDSQLPKDRFSAERLKGVDSTLKIQPAKLEDSAVYLCASSLDLRQGNNEQFFGPGTRLTVL.

This rearrangement joins TRBV2 to TRBJ2-6, with D unclear. Germline V lookup: CDR1 SNHLY, CDR2 FYNNEI. V lost 7 bases, J lost 1 base, and 8 bases lay in between. The CDR3 has 14 amino acids. The CDR3 DNA sequence: TGTGCCAGCATCGCGGAGTCTGGGGCCAACGTCCTGACTTTC. This translates into CASIAESGANVLTF.

In this sample, this clonotype turned up a few times. The CDR3 sequence: CASSESGETSPLHF. For the CDR3, the DNA is TGTGCCAGCAGTGAATCGGGGGAAACTTCACCCCTCCACTTT. The gene calls are TRBV25-1 and TRBJ1-6, with D tentatively TRBD1 (5 bases). CDR1 is MGHDK and CDR2 is SYGVNS in the germline V gene. The length of the CDR3 is 14 residues. V lost 1 base and J 9 bases, leaving 10 bases between the germline ends.

The V and J genes are TRBV7-3 and TRBJ2-2, with unresolved D. Trimming pared 5 bases from V and 4 bases from J, leaving 8 bases between. The V gene's germline CDR1 is SGHTA and CDR2 FQGTGA. This CDR3 has 13 amino acids. CDR3 in amino acids: CASSPYITGELFF. Here the CDR3 DNA reads TGTGCCAGCAGCCCTTATATCACCGGGGAGCTGTTTTTT. Full variable domain (missing parts from reference TRBV7-3 and TRBJ2-2): GAGVSQTPSNKVTEKGKYVELRCDPISGHTALYWYRQSLGQGPEFLIYFQGTGAADDSGLPNDRFFAVRPEGSVSTLKIQRTERGDSAVYLCASSPYITGELFFGEGSRLTVL.

The chain's CDR3 is CASSSIPGTNTEAFF. Here the CDR3 DNA reads TGTGCCAGCAGCTCGATACCCGGGACGAACACTGAAGCTTTCTTT. The chain has TRBV5-6 and TRBJ1-1, with D maybe TRBD1 (5 bases). The CDR3 spans 15 residues. Germline CDR1 is SGHDT and CDR2 is YYEEEE. V lost 3 bases, J lost 1 base, and 13 bases lay in between.

This clonotype appeared a few times. A read error is possible here, since a much larger clone lies one base away. The chain employs TRBV5-1 and TRBJ2-7; D assignment may be TRBD1 or TRBD2 (7 bases each). In germline, CDR1 is SGHRS, CDR2 YFSETQ. The CDR3 has 15 amino acids. The CDR3 protein is CTSSLATGTTYEQYF. The CDR3 DNA follows: TGCACCAGCAGCTTGGCGACAGGGACTACCTACGAGCAGTACTTC.

This clonotype showed up many times. The chain links TRBV5-1 to TRBJ1-2; 10 bases align to TRBD1. The CDR3 is 14 residues long. Germline V CDR1 and CDR2: SGHRS, YFSETQ. Germline trimming cut 4 bases from V and 4 bases from J; bases unmatched to any gene: 4. CDR3 in amino acids: CASSGRTGGYGYTF. The CDR3, as DNA: TGCGCCAGCAGCGGGCGGACAGGGGGCTATGGCTACACCTTC.

Many counts were recorded for this clonotype. V is TRBV7-3 and J is TRBJ2-1, with 13 nucleotides matching TRBD2. The CDR3 spans 17 residues. J gave up 1 base and V 5 bases, and 5 bases lay outside the gene matches. Germline CDR1 SGHTA, CDR2 FQGTGA. The CDR3 reads CASSKVTSGRSYNEQFF. CDR3 in DNA: TGTGCCAGCAGCAAGGTGACTAGCGGGAGGTCCTACAATGAGCAGTTCTTC.

About this clonotype itself: Since a much larger clone is just one base distant, this may be a read error. This chain joins TRBV5-1 and TRBJ2-2; 10 nucleotides line up with TRBD1. The germline gives CDR1 SGHRS, CDR2 YFSETQ. The CDR3 length is 15 residues. V lost 4 bases and J lost 5; bases outside the gene matches: 5. CDR3 nucleotide sequence: TGCGCCAGCAGCCCTGGGACAGGGGAAACCGGGGAGCTGTTTTTT. It yields the protein CASSPGTGETGELFF.

This clonotype appeared a few times. The chain has TRBV5-1 and TRBJ2-2; 9 bases are a match to TRBD1. This CDR3 comprises 15 residues. Unmatched junction bases numbered 6, after V lost 7 bases and J lost 2 bases. CDR1 SGHRS and CDR2 YFSETQ come from the germline V gene. CDR3 bases: TGCGCCAGCTACCCGGGACAGGGTAACACCGGGGAGCTGTTTTTT. Its translation is CASYPGQGNTGELFF.

The V gene is TRBV18, the J gene TRBJ1-4, with unresolved D. Germline CDR1 and CDR2: KGHSH and LQKENI. The CDR3 loop spans 13 amino acids. V was shortened by 0 bases and J by 6 bases, with 5 bases between the two germline ends. The CDR3 sequence is CASSPPGYEKLFF. The CDR3 nucleotides are TGTGCCAGCTCACCACCAGGTTATGAAAAACTGTTTTTT.

This clonotype was picked up many times. The rearrangement joins TRBV20-1 to TRBJ1-1; no reliable D call. Per germline, CDR1 DFQATT and CDR2 SNEGSKA (reference sequence). V lost 2 bases, J lost 5 bases, and 12 bases lay in between. This CDR3 region has 13 residues. The CDR3 DNA reads TGCAGTGCTAGATGGCAGGCTGGGACTGAAGCTTTCTTT. Translated, it gives CSARWQAGTEAFF.

The chain combines TRBV25-1 with TRBJ1-2, with TRBD1 as a possible D gene (6 bases). Trimming removed 6 bases from V and 8 bases from J, with 10 bases in between. The V gene's germline CDR1 is MGHDK and CDR2 SYGVNS. The CDR3 spans 11 residues. The CDR3 protein is CASRGGRGYTF. The CDR3 coding sequence is TGTGCCAGCAGAGGGGGGCGCGGCTACACCTTC.

This clonotype was counted many times. The gene calls are TRBV6-1 and TRBJ2-7; 8 nucleotides match TRBD2. CDR1 MNHNS and CDR2 SASEGT come from the germline V gene. V gave up 1 base and J gave up 4 bases; unmatched junction bases: 6. CDR3 length equals 15 residues. The DNA of the CDR3 is TGTGCCAGCAGTGAAGGGAGCGGGAGAATGTACGAGCAGTACTTC. It is translated as CASSEGSGRMYEQYF.

The gene calls are TRBV6-2 or TRBV6-3 and TRBJ1-6; D remains unclear. CDR1 MNHEY and CDR2 SVGEGT come from the germline V gene. V lost 0 bases and J 0 bases, leaving 6 bases between the germline ends. This CDR3 spans 16 amino acids. The CDR3 here is CASSYSKSSYNSPLHF. The CDR3 DNA reads as TGTGCCAGCAGTTACTCGAAGAGCTCCTATAATTCACCCCTCCACTTT.

The J gene is TRBJ1-2, the V gene TRBV5-1; D gene uncertain. Trimming removed 4 bases at V and 4 bases at J, with 14 bases between. CDR3 length: 14 amino acids. Germline V lookup: CDR1 SGHRS, CDR2 YFSETQ. CDR3 loop: CASSKDRDIYGYTF. The CDR3 DNA follows: TGCGCCAGCAGCAAAGACCGGGATATCTATGGCTACACCTTC.

This clonotype was detected many times. The V gene is TRBV11-2, the J gene TRBJ2-1; a weak D match, TRBD1 (6 bases). Germline CDR1 is SGHAT and CDR2 is FQNNGV. The V end lost 5 bases, the J end lost 5 bases, and 13 bases lay between the germline ends. The CDR3 totals 14 residues. For the CDR3, the DNA is TGTGCCAGCAGCACCATTCGGGACAACAATGAGCAGTTCTTC. Protein: CASSTIRDNNEQFF. The whole variable domain, remainder taken from reference TRBV11-2 and TRBJ2-1, is EAGVAQSPRYKIIEKRQSVAFWCNPISGHATLYWYQQILGQGPKLLIQFQNNGVVDDSQLPKDRFSAERLKGVDSTLKIQPAKLEDSAVYLCASSTIRDNNEQFFGPGTRLTVL.

This clonotype was seen a few times. The genes are TRBV6-1 and TRBJ1-3, with D unresolved. Germline lookup yields CDR1 MNHNS and CDR2 SASEGT. V was clipped by 5 bases and J by 1 base, with 15 bases between them. The length of the CDR3 is 16 residues. The CDR3 region is CASSSPPGHSGNTIYF. The CDR3 DNA is TGTGCCAGCAGTTCCCCCCCCGGGCATTCTGGAAACACCATATATTTT.

The V and J genes are TRBV5-1 and TRBJ2-2; no firm D call. Germline V gives CDR1 SGHRS, CDR2 YFSETQ. The CDR3 runs 15 residues. Trimming removed 0 bases at V and 0 bases at J, with 6 bases between. The CDR3 spells CASSLVLTNTGELFF. The CDR3 coding sequence is TGCGCCAGCAGCTTGGTACTAACGAACACCGGGGAGCTGTTTTTT.

The table lists this clonotype with many counts. The J gene is TRBJ1-5, the V gene TRBV28; D gene ambiguous. The germline gives CDR1 MDHEN, CDR2 SYDVKM. V lost 1 base to trimming and J lost 4 bases, with 2 bases between them. There are 12 residues in the CDR3. The CDR3 coding sequence is TGTGCCAGCAGTTTATTGAATCAGCCCCAGCATTTT. Its protein product is CASSLLNQPQHF.

The genes are TRBV4-2 and TRBJ2-2; TRBD1 aligns across 7 bases. This CDR3 comprises 15 residues. Trimming took 1 base from V and 4 from J; bases not matched to a gene: 3. The germline V gene has CDR1 LGHNA and CDR2 YNFKEQ. In DNA form, the CDR3 reads TGTGCCAGCAGCCAAGGGTCAGGGGGCACCGGGGAGCTGTTTTTT. Its protein is CASSQGSGGTGELFF.

This clonotype showed up many times. The J gene is TRBJ1-1, the V gene TRBV30; D is uncertain. Per the germline V gene, CDR1 is GTSNPN and CDR2 is SVGIG (reference sequence). The CDR3 spans 15 residues. Trimming pared 2 bases from V and 0 bases from J, leaving 13 bases between. The DNA of the CDR3 is TGTGCCTGGAGTAGGGCAGCAAACTTGAACACTGAAGCTTTCTTT. Translating it yields CAWSRAANLNTEAFF.